What follows are 15 T cell receptor beta chains derived from one specimen sequenced in a study of Graves' ophthalmopathy and Graves' hyperthyroidism. The TCR beta CDR3 regions underwent amplification from RNA transcripts. A first-round RT-PCR used HTBI primers, followed by a second-round multiplex PCR. TCRdb ran MiXCR on the multiplex PCR reads and lists one entry per CDR3 protein. The sample has over a million distinct CDR3 sequences, 35% to 40% seen once. Sequencing was done on a sample of peripheral blood or thyroid tissue (not recorded which). The receptors come from an adult man with Graves' hyperthyroidism.

This clonotype has ten or more counts. The V call is TRBV6-6, the J call TRBJ1-2; the D gene is possibly TRBD1 (6 bases). This CDR3 spans 11 amino acids. Germline assignment: CDR1 MNHNY and CDR2 SVGAGI (reference sequence). V was trimmed by 5 bases and J by 13 bases, leaving 14 bases between them. CDR3 nucleotides: TGTGCCAGCAGTGCCTCAGGGGAATCCACCTTC. It specifies CASSASGESTF.

This clonotype has ten or more counts. The genes are TRBV12-3 or TRBV12-4 and TRBJ1-5, with TRBD1 identical over 7 bases. J gave up 4 bases and V 1 base, and 7 bases lay outside the gene matches. The CDR3 runs to 16 residues. CDR3 region: CASSLGLGQENQPQHF. DNA for the CDR3: TGTGCCAGCAGTTTAGGCCTCGGACAGGAGAATCAGCCCCAGCATTTT.

A word on this clonotype: A single base separates this from a much larger clone, so it may be a read error. The chain recombines TRBV7-2 with TRBJ1-5, with 9 bases aligning to TRBD1. The germline V gene has CDR1 SGHTA and CDR2 FQGNSA. The CDR3 is made up of 15 amino acids. CDR3 in amino acids: CAGSLGTGLRQPQHF. The CDR3 DNA reads TGTGCCGGCAGCTTAGGGACAGGGTTACGGCAGCCCCAGCATTTT.

The sample holds many counts of this clonotype. This chain uses TRBV12-3 or TRBV12-4 with TRBJ1-3; no clear D gene. Trimming stripped 6 bases from V and 0 bases from J, with 6 bases between. The CDR3 runs 13 residues. CDR3 loop: CASRWVSGNTIYF. Written as DNA, the CDR3 is TGTGCCAGCAGATGGGTCTCTGGAAACACCATATATTTT.

Many counts were recorded for this clonotype. J is TRBJ1-1 and V is TRBV19; 12 bases match TRBD1. The CDR3 extends over 14 amino acids. Germline CDR1 LNHDA, CDR2 SQIVND (reference sequence). V lost 8 bases, J lost 5 bases, and 6 bases stayed unmatched. The CDR3: CASRDRGRGTEAFF. DNA for the CDR3: TGTGCCAGTCGGGACAGGGGGCGTGGGACTGAAGCTTTCTTT.

This clonotype was counted ten times or more. V is TRBV7-2 and J is TRBJ1-5; 9 bases align to TRBD1. The CDR3 is 14 residues long. Per the germline V gene, CDR1 is SGHTA and CDR2 is FQGNSA. Unmatched junction bases numbered 3, after V lost 0 bases and J lost 9 bases. CDR3 sequence: CASSLADRGTPQHF. The CDR3 DNA follows: TGTGCCAGCAGCTTAGCGGACAGGGGCACGCCCCAGCATTTT.

In its sample, this clonotype was seen many times. The chain joins TRBV29-1 to TRBJ2-5; 7 bases fit TRBD1. This CDR3 spans 14 amino acids. Trimming cost V 0 bases and J 3 bases; bases outside gene matches: 4. Looked up from germline, CDR1 is SQVTM and CDR2 is ANQGSEA. DNA of the CDR3: TGCAGCGTTGAAGATCTTGACAGGGAAGAGACCCAGTACTTC. Amino acid sequence: CSVEDLDREETQYF.

This clonotype was counted at least ten times. The V gene is TRBV6-5, the J gene TRBJ1-6; possible D gene TRBD1, 5 bases. This CDR3 has 12 residues. V was shortened by 6 bases and J by 9 bases, with 9 bases between the two germline ends. Germline V gene lookup returns CDR1 MNHEY and CDR2 SVGAGI. The CDR3 sequence: CASRPGTSPLHF. CDR3 coding DNA: TGTGCCAGCAGGCCAGGGACTTCACCCCTCCACTTT.

The table lists this clonotype with many counts. The rearrangement uses TRBV20-1 and TRBJ2-7; TRBD2 matches 8 bases. The CDR3 extends over 16 amino acids. J was trimmed by 0 bases and V by 0 bases; bases with no gene match: 7. Looked up from germline, CDR1 is DFQATT and CDR2 is SNEGSKA (reference sequence). The CDR3 here is CSARDPGLAGSYEQYF. The DNA for the CDR3 is TGCAGTGCTAGAGACCCTGGGCTAGCGGGCTCCTACGAGCAGTACTTC.

This clonotype was found a few times. The DNA for the CDR3 is TGTGCCAGCAGTGAGGCGACAGGGGCCTCCTACGAGCAGTACTTC. It yields the protein CASSEATGASYEQYF. This chain uses TRBV27 with TRBJ2-7; 8 bases fit TRBD1. The V gene's germline CDR1 is MNHEY and CDR2 SMNVEV (reference sequence). With V trimmed by 5 bases and J by 0 bases, 6 bases remained unmatched. The CDR3 is made up of 15 amino acids.

The genes are TRBV10-3 and TRBJ2-5; D possibly uses TRBD1 or TRBD2 (7 bases each). The CDR3 extends over 16 amino acids. CDR1 is ENHRY and CDR2 is SYGVKD in the germline V gene. Trimming shortened V by 6 bases and J by 5 bases, and 22 bases separated the two germline ends. This CDR3 is CAISPGGGGEWETQYF. CDR3 nucleotide sequence: TGTGCCATCAGCCCCGGGGGAGGGGGCGAGTGGGAGACCCAGTACTTC.

There are many counts of this clonotype. The V and J genes are TRBV29-1 and TRBJ1-2, with 8 nucleotides matching TRBD1. The ends lost 6 bases at V and 2 bases at J; junction bases unmatched: 5. The germline gives CDR1 SQVTM, CDR2 ANQGSEA. The CDR3 totals 13 residues. As DNA, the CDR3 is TGCAGCGTCTTCACAGGGGGAAACTATGGCTACACCTTC. Amino acid sequence: CSVFTGGNYGYTF.

This clonotype showed up just a few times. The junction departs from the called germline gene at one end, perhaps through a read error. This chain links TRBV7-2 with TRBJ2-7, with TRBD1 matching 8 bases. This CDR3 spans 17 amino acids. In germline, CDR1 is SGHTA, CDR2 FQGNSA. The CDR3 DNA sequence: TGCGCCAGCAGCCCCCGCCCGGGACAGGACAACTCCTACGAGCAGTACTTC. It translates to CASSPRPGQDNSYEQYF.

This clonotype was detected only a few times. The chain links TRBV5-8 to TRBJ1-1; D unresolved. The CDR3 consists of 18 residues. The germline V gene has CDR1 SGHTS and CDR2 YDEGEE. Trimming removed 0 bases from V and 0 bases from J, with 18 bases in between. The CDR3 region is CASSLGSPERIVNTEAFF. The CDR3, as DNA: TGTGCCAGCAGCTTGGGTTCTCCTGAGCGGATCGTGAACACTGAAGCTTTCTTT.

V is TRBV7-1 and J is TRBJ2-2, with 10 bases that match TRBD2. TRBV7-1 is identified as an open reading frame with a role that is uncertain. This CDR3 spans 19 amino acids. V dropped 2 bases and J dropped 1; count of bases not matched to a gene: 10. In nucleotides, the CDR3 is TGTGCCAGCAGCTCAAGGACTAGCGGTCCACAAAGGAACACCGGGGAGCTGTTTTTT. It encodes CASSSRTSGPQRNTGELFF.